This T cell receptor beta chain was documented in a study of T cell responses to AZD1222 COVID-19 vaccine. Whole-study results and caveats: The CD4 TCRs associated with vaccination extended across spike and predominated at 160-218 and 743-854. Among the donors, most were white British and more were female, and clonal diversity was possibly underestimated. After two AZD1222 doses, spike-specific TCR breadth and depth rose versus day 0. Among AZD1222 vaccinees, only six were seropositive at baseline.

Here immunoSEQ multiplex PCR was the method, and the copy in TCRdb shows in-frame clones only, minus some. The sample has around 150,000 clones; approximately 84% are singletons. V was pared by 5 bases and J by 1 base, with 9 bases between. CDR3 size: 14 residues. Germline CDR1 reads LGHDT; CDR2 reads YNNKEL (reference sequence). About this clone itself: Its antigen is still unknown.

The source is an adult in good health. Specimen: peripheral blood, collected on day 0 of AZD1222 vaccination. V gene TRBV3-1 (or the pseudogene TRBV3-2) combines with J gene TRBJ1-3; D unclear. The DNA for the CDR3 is TGTGCCAGCAGCTATAGGAGTTCTGGAAACACCATATATTTT. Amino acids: CASSYRSSGNTIYF.